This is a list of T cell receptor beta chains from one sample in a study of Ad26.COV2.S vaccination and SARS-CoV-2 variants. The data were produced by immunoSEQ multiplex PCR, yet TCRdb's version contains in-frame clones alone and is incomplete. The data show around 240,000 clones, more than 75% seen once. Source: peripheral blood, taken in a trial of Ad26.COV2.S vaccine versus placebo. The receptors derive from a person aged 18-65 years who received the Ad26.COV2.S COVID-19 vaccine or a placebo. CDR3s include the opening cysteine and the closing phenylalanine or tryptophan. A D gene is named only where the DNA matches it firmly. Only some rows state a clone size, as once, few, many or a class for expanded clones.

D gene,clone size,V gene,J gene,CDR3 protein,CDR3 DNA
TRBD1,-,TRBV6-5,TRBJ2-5,CASRRRQGYGETQYF,TGTGCCAGCAGGAGGCGACAGGGCTATGGAGAGACCCAGTACTTC
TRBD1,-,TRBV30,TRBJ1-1,CASPGGDRGTTEAFF,TGTGCCTCCCCAGGGGGTGATAGGGGGACCACTGAAGCTTTCTTT
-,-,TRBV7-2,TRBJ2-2,CASRAGPVTGELFF,TGTGCCAGCCGGGCGGGTCCTGTGACCGGGGAGCTGTTTTTT
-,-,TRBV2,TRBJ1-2,CASSSIQSGGFDYGYTF,TGTGCCAGCAGTTCCATTCAGTCGGGGGGATTTGACTATGGCTACACCTTC
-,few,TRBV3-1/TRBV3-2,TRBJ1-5,CASSQDRGTAQHF,TGTGCCAGCAGCCAAGATCGTGGAACTGCCCAGCATTTT
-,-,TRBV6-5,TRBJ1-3,CVSRGISSGNTIYF,TGTGTCTCGCGGGGAATCTCCTCTGGAAACACCATATATTTT
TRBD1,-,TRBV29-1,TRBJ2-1,CSVEAGQPPGNEQFF,TGCAGCGTTGAAGCGGGACAGCCCCCAGGGAATGAGCAGTTCTTC
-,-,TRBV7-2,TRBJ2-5,CASSFRWVETQYF,TGTGCCAGCAGTTTTAGATGGGTAGAGACCCAGTACTTC
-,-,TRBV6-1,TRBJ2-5,CASSEAGGGQETQYF,TGTGCCAGCAGTGAAGCGGGAGGAGGGCAAGAGACCCAGTACTTC
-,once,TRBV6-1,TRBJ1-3,CASSEKPSGNTIYF,TGTGCCAGCAGTGAAAAACCCTCTGGAAACACCATATATTTT
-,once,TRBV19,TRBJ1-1,CASSISGNRNTEAFF,TGTGCCAGTAGTATTAGTGGAAACAGAAACACTGAAGCTTTCTTT
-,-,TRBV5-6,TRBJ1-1,CASTWEPNTEAFF,TGTGCCAGCACCTGGGAGCCGAACACTGAAGCTTTCTTT
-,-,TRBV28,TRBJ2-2,CASSLTGLQNTGELFF,TGTGCCAGCAGTTTAACGGGACTCCAAAACACCGGGGAGCTGTTTTTT
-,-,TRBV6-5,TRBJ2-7,CASSTGPWGYEQYF,TGTGCCAGCAGTACCGGGCCTTGGGGCTACGAGCAGTACTTC